This T cell receptor (beta chain) was captured by sequencing in a study of blood T cells in healthy people across ages. Points from the study as a whole: In long-lived donors, naive CD4+ cell counts and diversity exceeded those of aged donors.

The CDR3 totals 16 residues. V gave up 0 bases and J gave up 6 bases, with 20 bases separating them. CDR1 is DFQATT, CDR2 SNEGSKA, per germline (reference sequence). A J-beta primer mix and a sample-barcoded 5' primer were used in a second PCR of about 7 to 12 cycles. TCRdb used MiXCR to reprocess the 5' RACE reads, holding one entry per CDR3 protein. The sample includes around 1.5 million distinct CDR3 sequences, approximately 32% of them seen just once. Concerning this clonotype itself: What it binds is not known.

J is TRBJ1-1 and V is TRBV20-1; perhaps TRBD1 as D (5 bases). The specimen was blood. This clonotype was obtained from a woman under 40 in good health. The CDR3 reads CSARDSWGGKNAEAFF. The DNA for the CDR3 is TGCAGTGCTAGAGATAGTTGGGGGGGGAAAAACGCTGAAGCTTTCTTT.